This T cell receptor (beta chain) was identified during a study of cytomegalovirus exposure and HLA in healthy donors. In the study overall: Caucasian-associated ancestry cluster membership applied to 75% to 85% of 398 genotyped donors. Points from the study as a whole: At a 0.05 false discovery rate, a later analysis found 18,000 or so TCR beta sequences to be associated with HLA alleles.

Per the germline V gene, CDR1 is SGDLS and CDR2 is YYNGEE. CDR3 size: 15 residues. Primers: 60 Vbeta forward and 13 Jbeta reverse. Per the original data handling: As a later analysis found, there were 80 million to 90 million unique TCR beta chains, of which 8.5 million to 13 million were shared. Sequencing was performed with immunoSEQ multiplex PCR; in TCRdb, only in-frame clones are kept and a portion is missing. V, J and clone size derive from that table, while D and trimming were established from the DNA sequence. The table lists approximately 160,000 clones, around 72% of them singletons. On this clone itself: The antigen remains undetermined. At one end, the junction sequence differs from germline, possibly due to a read error.

The chain is built from TRBV9 and TRBJ2-7; 7 bases line up with TRBD1. The specimen sequenced was PBMCs. The receptor's source is a man aged 45-65 years in good health and CMV-seronegative. CDR3 sequence: CASSVDRDPSYEQYF. For the CDR3, the DNA is TGTGCCAGCAGTGTAGACAGGGACCCATCCTACGAGCAGTACTTC.